This is a list of T cell receptor beta chains from one sample in a study of blood T cell repertoires in COVID-19. Produced via immunoSEQ multiplex PCR; TCRdb's table is partial and in-frame only. The repertoire holds some 200,000 clones, with about 88% as singletons. Sequenced: peripheral blood. The receptors derive from a woman aged 80 or over in a cohort sampled during active or convalescent COVID-19. The CDR3 runs from the conserved cysteine through the conserved F or W. Each record gives: clone size, D gene, V gene, CDR3 length, J gene, CDR3 DNA, CDR3 protein. D genes are given only for firm matches. Size is omitted from some rows. Given values are once, few, many or a class for expanded clones.

>few|TRBD2|TRBV7-9|13|TRBJ2-4
TGTGCCAGCAGCCCCGGCGGGGGGAACATTCAGTACTTC
CASSPGGGNIQYF
>NA|NA|TRBV10-2|14|TRBJ2-1
TGCGCCAGCAGTGAGTACAGGACACCCAATGAGCAGTTCTTC
CASSEYRTPNEQFF
>NA|NA|TRBV5-4|14|TRBJ2-1
TGTGCCAGCAGCTTTCCAGCAGCGAGCGCTGAGCAGTTCTTC
CASSFPAASAEQFF
>NA|TRBD1|TRBV27|15|TRBJ1-5
TGTGCCAGCAGGGACAGGGAGGGGAGCAATCAGCCCCAGCATTTT
CASRDREGSNQPQHF
>NA|NA|TRBV24-1|17|TRBJ2-1
TGTGCCACCAGTGATTTCAAGGGGGGGCAAGTTATCAATGAGCAGTTCTTC
CATSDFKGGQVINEQFF
>NA|NA|TRBV6-2/TRBV6-3|14|TRBJ1-3
TGTGCCAGCAGTTACAGCGTCTCTGGAAACACCATATATTTT
CASSYSVSGNTIYF
>few|TRBD1|TRBV10-3|14|TRBJ1-5
TGTGCCATCAGGGGGGACAGCTACAATCAGCCCCAGCATTTT
CAIRGDSYNQPQHF
>NA|TRBD2|TRBV28|15|TRBJ2-3
TGTGCCAGCAGTTTCTATAGCGGGGGTACAGATACGCAGTATTTT
CASSFYSGGTDTQYF
>NA|NA|TRBV5-4|12|TRBJ1-5
TGTGCCAGCAGCTTTGGAGATCAGCCCCAGCATTTT
CASSFGDQPQHF
>NA|TRBD2|TRBV11-2|14|TRBJ2-3
TGTGCCAGCAGAGGGCTTCGCGGGAGGAATACGCAGTATTTT
CASRGLRGRNTQYF
>once|TRBD2|TRBV4-1|17|TRBJ2-1
TGCGCCAGCAGCCAAGCCCCGGGGGGGCGTACATACAATGAGCAGTTCTTC
CASSQAPGGRTYNEQFF
>NA|TRBD2|TRBV13|18|TRBJ2-3
TGTGCCAGCAGCTTAGGACTAGCGGGAGGGGGCCGCACAGATACGCAGTATTTT
CASSLGLAGGGRTDTQYF
>NA|TRBD1|TRBV24-1|17|TRBJ2-5
TGTGCCACCAGTACGCAATTGGGCCAGGGGGCTGGAGAGACCCAGTACTTC
CATSTQLGQGAGETQYF
>NA|TRBD2|TRBV5-1|17|TRBJ2-3
TGCGCCAGCAGCTTGCGGTCTAGCGGGAGCCTCACAGATACGCAGTATTTT
CASSLRSSGSLTDTQYF
>NA|TRBD2|TRBV5-4|19|TRBJ2-3
TGTGCCAGCAGCGCGGGGCCTAGCGGGGCAGACTCTAGCACAGATACGCAGTATTTT
CASSAGPSGADSSTDTQYF
>NA|NA|TRBV6-2/TRBV6-3|19|TRBJ1-4
TGTGCCAGCAGTTACGTATTCGGACAGCCATCTGCAACTAATGAAAAACTGTTTTTT
CASSYVFGQPSATNEKLFF
>once|NA|TRBV19|18|TRBJ1-1
TGTGCCAGTACCCCAACCCTCGGTCAGGGAGGGGCGAACACTGAAGCTTTCTTT
CASTPTLGQGGANTEAFF
>many|TRBD1|TRBV30|13|TRBJ1-2
TGTGCCTGGAGTGTAGGACAGGGATATGGCTACACCTTC
CAWSVGQGYGYTF
>NA|NA|TRBV29-1|13|TRBJ1-2
TGCAGCACCTTCAGCGGGGGTCAGTGGGGCTACACCTTC
CSTFSGGQWGYTF
>few|TRBD1|TRBV6-5|16|TRBJ1-1
TGTGCCAGCAGTTACTCGGGGACAGGGGTGAACACTGAAGCTTTCTTT
CASSYSGTGVNTEAFF
>NA|NA|TRBV5-4|18|TRBJ1-5
TGTGCCAGCAGCCAAAAGGACAGCGCACTCAGTAGCAATCAGCCCCAGCATTTT
CASSQKDSALSSNQPQHF
>few|TRBD1|TRBV19|13|TRBJ1-5
TGTGCCAGTAGTCAGGGGGCGGCTCAGCCCCAGCATTTT
CASSQGAAQPQHF
>NA|NA|TRBV5-4|16|TRBJ1-4
TGTGCCAGCAGCCCGGGGGGGCTAGCAACTAATGAAAAACTGTTTTTT
CASSPGGLATNEKLFF
>NA|NA|TRBV6-2/TRBV6-3|15|TRBJ2-5
TGTGCCAGCAGCCCGCGGGCTAGCGCTAAAGAGACCCAGTACTTC
CASSPRASAKETQYF
>NA|NA|TRBV6-1|16|TRBJ1-5
TGTGCCAGCAGTGAATTATACGCACAGGGTTACCAGCCCCAGCATTTT
CASSELYAQGYQPQHF
>NA|NA|TRBV6-4|13|TRBJ2-1
TGTGCCAGCAGCAGTAACTCCTACAATGAGCAGTTCTTC
CASSSNSYNEQFF
>NA|NA|TRBV7-2|14|TRBJ2-3
TGTGCCAGCAGCGCCCAGACTAGAGCAGATACGCAGTATTTT
CASSAQTRADTQYF
>NA|TRBD1|TRBV5-8|20|TRBJ2-6
TGTGCCAGCAGCTCCGAACGGATTACGGACAGGGACTCTGGGGCCAACGTCCTGACTTTC
CASSSERITDRDSGANVLTF
>NA|NA|TRBV20-1|14|TRBJ1-2
TGCAGTGCTAATGATCCTCAGGGATATTATGGCTACACCTTC
CSANDPQGYYGYTF
>once|TRBD2|TRBV7-8|16|TRBJ2-5
TGTGCCAGCAGTTTCTCGGGACTAGCGGGGCCCGGGGCCCAGTACTTC
CASSFSGLAGPGAQYF
>NA|TRBD1|TRBV5-1|19|TRBJ1-3
TGCGCCAGCAGCTTGGATCCGGGACAGGGGACTCCCTCTGGAAACACCATATATTTT
CASSLDPGQGTPSGNTIYF
>NA|NA|TRBV10-2|16|TRBJ2-6
TGCGCCAGCAGTGAGTCACGAGTCTCTGGGGCCAACGTCCTGACTTTC
CASSESRVSGANVLTF
>NA|TRBD2|TRBV7-2|15|TRBJ2-7
TGTGCCAGCAGCTTAGTAGCGGGGATTACTGAGGAGCAGTACTTC
CASSLVAGITEEQYF
>once|TRBD1|TRBV6-2/TRBV6-3|17|TRBJ1-1
TGTGCCAGCAGCCGGCCGGGACAGGGGCGATCTAACACTGAAGCTTTCTTT
CASSRPGQGRSNTEAFF
>NA|TRBD1|TRBV11-3|15|TRBJ1-4
TGTGCCAGCAGCTGGACAGGGGCCCTCCGGGAAAAACTGTTTTTT
CASSWTGALREKLFF
>NA|TRBD1|TRBV19|14|TRBJ1-4
TGTGCCAGTAGGAGACAGGGGTTGACTGAAAAACTGTTTTTT
CASRRQGLTEKLFF
>NA|TRBD2|TRBV10-2|14|TRBJ2-1
TGCGCCACTCGACCGGGACTAGCGGTCCCTGAGCAGTTCTTC
CATRPGLAVPEQFF
>once|TRBD1|TRBV27|15|TRBJ1-2
TGTGCCAGCAGTTCCGGACAGGGAGCTAACTATGGCTACACCTTC
CASSSGQGANYGYTF
>NA|NA|TRBV6-5|15|TRBJ2-1
TGTGCCAGCAGTTACCCCAGGAGGACAGACAATGAGCAGTTCTTC
CASSYPRRTDNEQFF
>NA|NA|TRBV5-4|14|TRBJ1-2
TGTGCCAGCAGCTCCCTAGGGGGTGACTATGGCTACACCTTC
CASSSLGGDYGYTF
>NA|NA|TRBV10-3|14|TRBJ1-2
TGTGCCATCAGTGAGTTTTCGCTTCCTGAGGGCTACACCTTC
CAISEFSLPEGYTF
>NA|NA|TRBV9|16|TRBJ2-1
TGTGCCAGCAGCGTATTTTTGGGAGAGAACTACAATGAGCAGTTCTTC
CASSVFLGENYNEQFF
>NA|NA|TRBV6-2/TRBV6-3|16|TRBJ1-3
TGTGCCAGCAGTTACTCGCCAGACCGCTCTGGAGACACCATATATTTT
CASSYSPDRSGDTIYF
>NA|NA|TRBV10-3|13|TRBJ1-1
TGTGCCATCAGCACCGGGGAGAACACTGAAGCTTTCTTT
CAISTGENTEAFF
>NA|TRBD2|TRBV5-1|18|TRBJ2-3
TGCGCCAGCAGCTTGGGGACTAGCGGAAACCGGGTCACAGATACGCAGTATTTT
CASSLGTSGNRVTDTQYF
>NA|NA|TRBV5-8|19|TRBJ1-3
TGTGCCAGCAGCTGGTGGGATGCCCGGACAGTAGTCTCTGGAAACACCATATATTTT
CASSWWDARTVVSGNTIYF
>NA|NA|TRBV5-1|13|TRBJ2-3
TGCGCCAGCAGCTTGTCAGGGACAGATACGCAGTATTTT
CASSLSGTDTQYF
>NA|NA|TRBV12-3/TRBV12-4|13|TRBJ2-1
TGTGCCAGCAGTTCGCTTCGGCTAGCGAAGACGGTCTTC
CASSSLRLAKTVF